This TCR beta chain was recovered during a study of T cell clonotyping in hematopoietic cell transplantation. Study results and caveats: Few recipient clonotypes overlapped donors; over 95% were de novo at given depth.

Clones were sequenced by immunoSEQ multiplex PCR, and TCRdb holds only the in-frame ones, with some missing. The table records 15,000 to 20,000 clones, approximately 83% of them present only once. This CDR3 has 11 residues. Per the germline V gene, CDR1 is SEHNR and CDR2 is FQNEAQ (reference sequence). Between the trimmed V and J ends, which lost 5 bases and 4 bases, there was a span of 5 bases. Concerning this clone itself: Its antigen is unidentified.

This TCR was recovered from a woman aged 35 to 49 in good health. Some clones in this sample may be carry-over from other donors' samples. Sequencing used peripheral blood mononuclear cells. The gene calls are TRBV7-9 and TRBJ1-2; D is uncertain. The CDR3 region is CASSPTYGYTF. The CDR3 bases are TGTGCCAGCAGCCCTACCTATGGCTACACCTTC.